A selection of T cell receptor beta chains follows, all from one sample in a study of T cell responses to AZD1222 COVID-19 vaccine. Produced via immunoSEQ multiplex PCR; TCRdb's table is partial and in-frame only. Here the sample spans 70,000 or so clones, approximately 87% being singletons. Sequenced here: peripheral blood, sampled 28 days after the second AZD1222 dose. The receptor set was obtained from an adult who received the AZD1222 COVID-19 vaccine. Both conserved end residues are part of each CDR3. The D gene is left open where the match is weak. Clone size appears in some rows only: once, few, many, or a class for an expanded clone.

>-|TRBV5-1|TRBJ2-7|TRBD1
CASSRLTGGTYEQYF
TGCGCCAGCAGCCGCCTGACAGGGGGAACCTACGAGCAGTACTTC
>once|TRBV5-1|TRBJ2-3|-
CASKAERSTDTQYF
TGCGCCAGCAAGGCGGAGCGTAGCACAGATACGCAGTATTTT
>-|TRBV7-9|TRBJ1-5|TRBD1
CASSSGQGDSNQPQHF
TGTGCCAGCAGCTCGGGACAGGGTGATAGCAATCAGCCCCAGCATTTT
>-|TRBV7-6|TRBJ2-1|-
CASSLAGLVGGYNEQFF
TGTGCCAGCAGCTTAGCTGGGTTGGTGGGAGGATACAATGAGCAGTTCTTC
>-|TRBV9|TRBJ1-2|-
CASSVNRNTNYGYTF
TGTGCCAGCAGCGTTAACAGGAATACTAACTATGGCTACACCTTC
>-|TRBV5-4|TRBJ2-7|TRBD1
CASSLETGPQTYEQYF
TGTGCCAGCAGCTTAGAGACAGGGCCCCAAACCTACGAGCAGTACTTC
>-|TRBV6-5|TRBJ1-2|-
CASSYVGPRGSGYTF
TGTGCCAGCAGTTACGTGGGACCCCGTGGATCTGGCTACACCTTC
>-|TRBV5-4|TRBJ2-1|-
CASSPPLGRQNEQFF
TGTGCCAGCAGCCCACCTCTTGGGAGACAGAATGAGCAGTTCTTC
>-|TRBV6-5|TRBJ1-5|-
CASRQFRGGNQPQHF
TGTGCCAGCAGGCAATTCAGGGGAGGCAATCAGCCCCAGCATTTT
>-|TRBV5-1|TRBJ2-7|TRBD2
CASSPRGTSGRADYEQYF
TGCGCCAGCAGCCCGAGGGGGACTAGCGGGAGGGCTGACTACGAGCAGTACTTC
>-|TRBV10-2|TRBJ1-4|-
CASREYSLGAREKLFF
TGCGCCAGCAGAGAATACAGTCTTGGGGCGCGTGAAAAACTGTTTTTT
>-|TRBV19|TRBJ2-5|TRBD1
CASSIMTGGGETQYF
TGTGCCAGTAGTATCATGACAGGGGGAGGGGAGACCCAGTACTTC
>-|TRBV14|TRBJ2-5|TRBD2
CASAVAGGETQYF
TGTGCCAGCGCCGTAGCGGGCGGAGAGACCCAGTACTTC
>-|TRBV9|TRBJ2-7|-
CASSGNSYEQYF
TGTGCCAGCAGCGGCAACTCCTACGAGCAGTACTTC
>-|TRBV4-1|TRBJ2-1|TRBD2
CASSQPGTSSEQFF
TGCGCCAGCAGCCAACCCGGGACTAGTAGTGAGCAGTTCTTC
>-|TRBV5-1|TRBJ1-4|TRBD1
CASSSGGTGADEKLFF
TGCGCCAGCAGCTCGGGCGGGACAGGAGCAGATGAAAAACTGTTTTTT
>-|TRBV10-3|TRBJ2-1|-
CAISETRSGGYNEQFF
TGTGCCATCAGTGAGACCCGATCTGGCGGCTACAATGAGCAGTTCTTC
>-|TRBV12-3/TRBV12-4|TRBJ1-2|-
CASSFSGVRGYTF
TGTGCCAGCAGTTTCTCAGGGGTGCGGGGCTACACCTTC
>-|TRBV5-1|TRBJ2-4|-
CASSAAGQTKNIQYF
TGCGCCAGCAGCGCGGCGGGACAGACCAAAAACATTCAGTACTTC
>few|TRBV3-1/TRBV3-2|TRBJ2-2|-
CASSQIDGPNTGELFF
TGTGCCAGCAGCCAAATCGACGGTCCTAACACCGGGGAGCTGTTTTTT
>-|TRBV5-1|TRBJ1-4|-
CASRDSPNEKLFF
TGCGCCAGCAGAGACAGTCCTAATGAAAAACTGTTTTTT
>-|TRBV19|TRBJ2-6|TRBD1
CASSRDRGSGANVLTF
TGTGCCAGTAGTAGGGACAGGGGCTCTGGGGCCAACGTCCTGACTTTC
>-|TRBV6-5|TRBJ2-4|-
CASSYGSRQDKNIQYF
TGTGCCAGCAGTTACGGTTCGCGGCAGGACAAAAACATTCAGTACTTC
>-|TRBV5-4|TRBJ2-3|-
CASSLDGATQYF
TGTGCCAGCAGCTTGGACGGGGCTACGCAGTATTTT
>-|TRBV19|TRBJ2-2|-
CASSTQGWELFF
TGTGCCAGTTCCACACAGGGCTGGGAGCTGTTTTTT
>-|TRBV10-3|TRBJ1-3|-
CAISDDRQSSGNTIYF
TGTGCCATCAGTGACGACCGACAGAGCTCTGGAAACACCATATATTTT
>-|TRBV11-2|TRBJ2-7|-
CASSYPDYRSYEQYF
TGTGCCAGCAGCTACCCGGACTACCGATCCTACGAGCAGTACTTC